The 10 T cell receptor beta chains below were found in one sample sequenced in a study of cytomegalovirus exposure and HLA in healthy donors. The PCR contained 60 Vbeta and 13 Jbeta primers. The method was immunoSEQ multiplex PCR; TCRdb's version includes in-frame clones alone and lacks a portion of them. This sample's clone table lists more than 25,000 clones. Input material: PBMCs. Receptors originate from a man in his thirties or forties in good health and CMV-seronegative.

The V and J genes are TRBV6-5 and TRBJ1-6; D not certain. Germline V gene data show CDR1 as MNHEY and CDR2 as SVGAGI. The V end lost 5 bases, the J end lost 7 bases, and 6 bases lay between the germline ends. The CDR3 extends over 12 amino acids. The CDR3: CASSLINSPLHF. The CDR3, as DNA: TGTGCCAGCAGTCTAATCAATTCACCCCTCCACTTT.

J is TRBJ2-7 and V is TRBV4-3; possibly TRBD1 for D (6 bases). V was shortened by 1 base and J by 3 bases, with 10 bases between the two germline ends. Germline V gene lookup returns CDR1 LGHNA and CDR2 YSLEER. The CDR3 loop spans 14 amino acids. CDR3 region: CASSQAPGVYEQYF. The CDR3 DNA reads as TGCGCCAGCAGCCAAGCCCCAGGGGTCTACGAGCAGTACTTC.

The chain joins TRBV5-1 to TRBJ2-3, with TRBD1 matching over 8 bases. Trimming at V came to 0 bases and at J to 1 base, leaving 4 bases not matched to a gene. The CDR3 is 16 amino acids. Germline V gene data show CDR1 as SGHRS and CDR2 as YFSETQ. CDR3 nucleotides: TGCGCCAGCAGCTTGGGGCCGGGACAGGGCACAGATACGCAGTATTTT. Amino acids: CASSLGPGQGTDTQYF.

The CDR3 protein is CASSQERTGMYQETQYF. CDR3 sequence (DNA): TGCGCCAGCAGCCAAGAAAGGACAGGGATGTACCAAGAGACCCAGTACTTC. The genes are TRBV4-1 and TRBJ2-5; TRBD1 matches 8 bases. V shed 0 bases and J 0 bases; nucleotides not matched to a gene: 6. This CDR3 contains 17 residues. Germline V gives CDR1 MGHRA, CDR2 YSYEKL.

In nucleotides, the CDR3 is TGTGCCAGCAGCTTAGGGGACGGGACAGTTTCTGCCCCCGAGCAGTACTTC. Amino acids: CASSLGDGTVSAPEQYF. V is TRBV13 and J is TRBJ2-7; 7 bases match TRBD1. The germline gives CDR1 PRHDT, CDR2 FYEKMQ (reference sequence). The trim removed 0 bases at V and 6 bases at J, leaving 14 bases unmatched. This CDR3 region has 17 residues.

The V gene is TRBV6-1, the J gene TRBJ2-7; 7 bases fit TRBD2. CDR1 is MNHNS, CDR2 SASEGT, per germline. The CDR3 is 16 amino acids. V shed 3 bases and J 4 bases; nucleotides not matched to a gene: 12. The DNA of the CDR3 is TGTGCCAGCAGTGATATAAGAGGGAGGGCTTCTTACGAGCAGTACTTC. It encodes CASSDIRGRASYEQYF.

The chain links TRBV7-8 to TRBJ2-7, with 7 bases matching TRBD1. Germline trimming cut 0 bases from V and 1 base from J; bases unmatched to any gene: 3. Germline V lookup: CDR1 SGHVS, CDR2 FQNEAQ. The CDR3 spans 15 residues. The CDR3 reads CASSLATGVSYEQYF. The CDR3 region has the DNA TGTGCCAGCAGCTTAGCTACAGGGGTTTCCTACGAGCAGTACTTC.

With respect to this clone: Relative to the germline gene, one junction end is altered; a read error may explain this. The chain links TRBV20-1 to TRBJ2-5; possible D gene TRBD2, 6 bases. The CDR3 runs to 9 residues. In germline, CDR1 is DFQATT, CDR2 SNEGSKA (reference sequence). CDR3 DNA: TGCAGTGCTGGTAGCGGCATACACTTC. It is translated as CSAGSGIHF.

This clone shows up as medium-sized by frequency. The CDR3 DNA reads as TGCGCCAGCAGCTTTGGTTGGCAGACTGAAGCTTTCTTT. Protein product: CASSFGWQTEAFF. The J gene is TRBJ1-1, the V gene TRBV5-1, with D hard to call. There are 13 residues in the CDR3. Deletions cut 2 bases from V and 5 bases from J, with 10 bases between. Germline-derived CDR1 and CDR2 are SGHRS and YFSETQ.

In DNA, the CDR3 is TGTGCCGCTGGCAGGGATGGCTCCTACGAGCAGTACTTC. Residues: CAAGRDGSYEQYF. V and J are TRBV10-3 and TRBJ2-7; maybe TRBD1 (5 bases). The V gene lost 11 bases and the J gene lost 0 bases, with 14 bases spanning the gap. The germline V gene has CDR1 ENHRY and CDR2 SYGVKD. The CDR3 contains 13 residues.